This T cell receptor (beta chain) derives from a study of cytomegalovirus exposure and HLA in healthy donors. Concerning this clone itself: Its antigen is still unknown.

General study results and limits: As a later analysis showed, a missense DCLRE1C variant was linked to trimming of TCR beta V- and J-genes.

PCR employed 60 Vbeta and 13 Jbeta primers. Clones were sequenced by immunoSEQ multiplex PCR, and TCRdb holds only the in-frame ones, with some missing. Among 160,000 or so clones listed, around four fifths were seen once. CDR3 length: 15 amino acids. Germline V lookup: CDR1 SGHKS, CDR2 YYEKEE (reference sequence). V gave up 3 bases and J gave up 0 bases, with 9 bases separating them. What was sequenced was PBMCs. This clonotype was obtained from a man in his late teens or twenties in good health and CMV-seropositive. This sequence joins TRBV5-5 and TRBJ2-2; weak D call: TRBD1 (6 bases). For the CDR3, the DNA is TGTGCCAGCAGCTACGGGACAACGAACACCGGGGAGCTGTTTTTT. Protein product: CASSYGTTNTGELFF.